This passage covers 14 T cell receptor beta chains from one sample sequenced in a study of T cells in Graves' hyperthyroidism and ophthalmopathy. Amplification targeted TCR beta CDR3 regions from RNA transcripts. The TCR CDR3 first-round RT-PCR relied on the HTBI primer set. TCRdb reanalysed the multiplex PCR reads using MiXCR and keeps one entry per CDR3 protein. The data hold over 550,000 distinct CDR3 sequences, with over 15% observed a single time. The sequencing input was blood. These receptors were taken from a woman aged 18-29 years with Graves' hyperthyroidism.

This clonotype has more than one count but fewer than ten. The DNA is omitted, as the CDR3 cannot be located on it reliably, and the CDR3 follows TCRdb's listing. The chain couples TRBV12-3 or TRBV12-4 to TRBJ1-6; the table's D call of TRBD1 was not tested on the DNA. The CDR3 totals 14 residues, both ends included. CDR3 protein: CASSFQPVAQGAHF.

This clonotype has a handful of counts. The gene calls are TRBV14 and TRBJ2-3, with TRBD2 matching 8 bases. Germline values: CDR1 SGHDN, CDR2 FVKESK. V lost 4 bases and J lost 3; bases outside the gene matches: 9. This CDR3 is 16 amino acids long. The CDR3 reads CASSRVAGLGTDTQYF. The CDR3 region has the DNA TGTGCCAGCAGCCGAGTTGCGGGACTAGGAACAGATACGCAGTATTTT.

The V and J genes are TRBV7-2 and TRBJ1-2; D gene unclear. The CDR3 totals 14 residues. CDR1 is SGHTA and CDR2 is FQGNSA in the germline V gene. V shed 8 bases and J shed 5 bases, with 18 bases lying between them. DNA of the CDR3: TGTGCCAGCCGGGAGGAGGTTCGTCTTTATGGCTACACCTTC. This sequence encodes CASREEVRLYGYTF.

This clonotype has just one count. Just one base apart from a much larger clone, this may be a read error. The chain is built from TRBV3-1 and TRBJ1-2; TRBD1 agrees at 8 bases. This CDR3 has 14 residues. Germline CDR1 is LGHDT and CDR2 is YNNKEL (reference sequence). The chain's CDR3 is CASSPRGPNYGFTF. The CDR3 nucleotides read TGTGCCAGCAGCCCCAGGGGGCCTAACTATGGCTTCACCTTC.

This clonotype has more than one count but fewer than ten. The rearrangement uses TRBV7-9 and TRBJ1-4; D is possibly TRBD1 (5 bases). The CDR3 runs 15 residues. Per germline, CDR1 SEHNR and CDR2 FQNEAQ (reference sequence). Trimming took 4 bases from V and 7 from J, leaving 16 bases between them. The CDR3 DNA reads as TGTGCCAGCAGCTCAGGACATTCCGCGCGTGAAAAACTGTTTTTT. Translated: CASSSGHSAREKLFF. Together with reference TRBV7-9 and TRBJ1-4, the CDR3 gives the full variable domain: DTGVSQNPRHKITKRGQNVTFRCDPISEHNRLYWYRQTLGQGPEFLTYFQNEAQLEKSRLLSDRFSAERPKGSFSTLEIQRTEQGDSAMYLCASSSGHSAREKLFFGSGTQLSVL.

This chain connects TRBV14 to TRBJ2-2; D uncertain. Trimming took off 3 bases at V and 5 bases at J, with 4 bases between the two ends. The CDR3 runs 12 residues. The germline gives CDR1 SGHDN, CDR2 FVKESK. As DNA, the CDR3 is TGTGCCAGCAGCCATTTGACCGGGGAGCTGTTTTTT. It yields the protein CASSHLTGELFF.

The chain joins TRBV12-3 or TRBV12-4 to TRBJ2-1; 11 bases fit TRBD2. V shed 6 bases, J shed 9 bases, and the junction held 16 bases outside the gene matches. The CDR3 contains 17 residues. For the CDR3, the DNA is TGTGCCAGCAGCATGGGGAGAACCGGGACTAGCGGAGGTGAGCAGTTCTTC. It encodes CASSMGRTGTSGGEQFF.

The CDR3 DNA reads as TGTGCCAGTAGTAGGGACACATTCAATGAGCAGTTCTTC. Protein product: CASSRDTFNEQFF. V usage is TRBV19 and J usage is TRBJ2-1, with D perhaps matching TRBD1 (6 bases). With 4 bases removed from V and 6 bases from J, the gap between germline ends came to 10 bases. The CDR3 consists of 13 residues. CDR1 is LNHDA and CDR2 is SQIVND in the germline V gene (reference sequence).

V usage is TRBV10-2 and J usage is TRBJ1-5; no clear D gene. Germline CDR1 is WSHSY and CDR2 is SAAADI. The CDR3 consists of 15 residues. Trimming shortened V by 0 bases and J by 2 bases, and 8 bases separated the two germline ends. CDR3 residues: CASSESEIGNQPQHF. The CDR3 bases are TGCGCCAGCAGTGAGTCTGAAATCGGCAATCAGCCCCAGCATTTT.

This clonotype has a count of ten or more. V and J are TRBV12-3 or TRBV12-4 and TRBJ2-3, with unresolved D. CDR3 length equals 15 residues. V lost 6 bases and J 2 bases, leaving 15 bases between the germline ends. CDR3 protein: CASSTEATLTDTQYF. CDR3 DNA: TGTGCCAGCAGCACAGAGGCGACCCTCACAGATACGCAGTATTTT.

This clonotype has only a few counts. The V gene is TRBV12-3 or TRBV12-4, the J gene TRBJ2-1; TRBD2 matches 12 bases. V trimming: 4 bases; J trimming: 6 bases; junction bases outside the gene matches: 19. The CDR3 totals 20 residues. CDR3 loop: CASSSPYGFRLAGGRNEQFF. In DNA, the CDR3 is TGTGCCAGCAGTTCCCCCTACGGCTTTCGGCTAGCGGGAGGGCGCAATGAGCAGTTCTTC.

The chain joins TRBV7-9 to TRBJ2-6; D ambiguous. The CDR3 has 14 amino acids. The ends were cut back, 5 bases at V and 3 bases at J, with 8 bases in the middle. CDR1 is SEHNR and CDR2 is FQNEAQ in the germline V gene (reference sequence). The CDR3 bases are TGTGCCAGCAGCCCCTGGGGTGGGGCCAACGTCCTGACTTTC. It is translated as CASSPWGGANVLTF.

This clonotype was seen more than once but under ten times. CDR3 coding DNA: TGCGCCAGCAGCGCCCTGGACAGGCATGAGCAGTACTTC. This encodes CASSALDRHEQYF. The rearrangement uses TRBV10-1 and TRBJ2-7, with 7 bases lining up with TRBD1. The length of the CDR3 is 13 residues. V dropped 6 bases and J dropped 7; count of bases not matched to a gene: 9. Germline CDR1 WNHNN, CDR2 SYGVQD (reference sequence).

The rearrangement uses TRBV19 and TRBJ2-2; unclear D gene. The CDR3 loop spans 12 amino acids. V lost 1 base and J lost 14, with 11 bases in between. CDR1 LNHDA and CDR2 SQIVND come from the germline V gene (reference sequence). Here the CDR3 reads CASSIGGASLFF. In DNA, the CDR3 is TGTGCCAGTAGTATAGGTGGTGCGAGCCTGTTTTTT. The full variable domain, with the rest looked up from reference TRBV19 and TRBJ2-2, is DGGITQSPKYLFRKEGQNVTLSCEQNLNHDAMYWYRQDPGQGLRLIYYSQIVNDFQKGDIAEGYSVSREKKESFPLTVTSAQKNPTAFYLCASSIGGASLFFGEGSRLTVL.